The 6 T cell receptor beta chains in this list originate from one sample, sequenced in a study of radiotherapy plus CTLA-4 blockade in lung cancer. The table came from immunoSEQ multiplex PCR; TCRdb's copy has only in-frame clones and leaves some out. The repertoire consists of about 87,000 clones, with around nine tenths occurring once and the leading ten covering around 15%. Sequenced here: peripheral blood, sampled from a patient treated with radiotherapy plus ipilimumab. Receptor source: a human donor with non-small cell lung cancer that progressed on radiotherapy plus ipilimumab.

The chain employs TRBV5-1 and TRBJ2-7; D unclear. The CDR3 is made up of 12 amino acids. The V gene's germline CDR1 is SGHRS and CDR2 YFSETQ. Trimming pared 0 bases from V and 6 bases from J, leaving 7 bases between. The CDR3 nucleotides are TGCGCCAGCAGCTTGGGGGCCACCGAGCAGTACTTC. Its translation: CASSLGATEQYF.

In DNA form, the CDR3 reads TGTGCCAGCAGCTTAGTTAGCGGGAGTGGATCCGGGGAGCTGTTTTTT. Its translation is CASSLVSGSGSGELFF. This chain joins TRBV7-2 and TRBJ2-2, with 9 bases aligning to TRBD2. V lost 1 base and J lost 6; bases outside the gene matches: 6. This CDR3 spans 16 amino acids. Germline CDR1 and CDR2: SGHTA and FQGNSA.

J is TRBJ2-5 and V is TRBV5-6; 7 nucleotides align to TRBD1. The CDR3 extends over 14 amino acids. Trimming removed 2 bases from V and 2 bases from J; junction bases left unmatched: 3. Looked up from germline, CDR1 is SGHDT and CDR2 is YYEEEE. CDR3 nucleotide sequence: TGTGCCAGCAGCTTCGGGACAGATCAAGAGACCCAGTACTTC. Translated, it gives CASSFGTDQETQYF.

V gene TRBV18 combines with J gene TRBJ1-5, with a weak D call TRBD1 (6 bases). This CDR3 region has 15 residues. CDR1 is KGHSH and CDR2 is LQKENI in the germline V gene. Trimming took 2 bases from V and 4 from J, leaving 12 bases between them. CDR3 in DNA: TGTGCCAGCTCACCAGTGGGGGCCCCTAATCAGCCCCAGCATTTT. The encoded protein is CASSPVGAPNQPQHF.

The chain uses TRBV4-2 and TRBJ2-7, with 12 bases lining up with TRBD2. V lost 2 bases, J lost 1 base, and 6 bases stayed unmatched. Germline V CDR1 and CDR2: LGHNA, YNFKEQ. The CDR3 is made up of 17 amino acids. Written as DNA, the CDR3 is TGTGCCAGCAGCCAACCCGGACTAGCGGGGTCATCCTACGAGCAGTACTTC. Translated, it gives CASSQPGLAGSSYEQYF.

The chain carries TRBV10-3 and TRBJ2-5, with D unresolved. V was trimmed by 6 bases and J by 5 bases, leaving 10 bases between them. The CDR3 covers 12 residues. Germline assignment: CDR1 ENHRY and CDR2 SYGVKD. The CDR3 loop reads CAISTVWETQYF. In DNA, the CDR3 is TGTGCCATCAGCACCGTGTGGGAGACCCAGTACTTC.